The T cell receptor beta chain described here comes from a study of T-cell reconstitution after alpha-beta-depleted transplantation in children. Unique molecular identifiers were incorporated into the prepared TCRbeta library. Via MiXCR, TCRdb re-called the PCR reads, giving one row per CDR3 protein. The table has 580,000 or so distinct CDR3 sequences, 20% to 25% seen once. Comments on this clonotype: Its specificity is unknown.

Study-wide results and caveats: After one year, T-cell counts and TCRbeta diversity mostly came from new T cells. There were reportedly several hundred expanded graft clones from which alpha-beta T cells came about two months after transplant. Diversity of TCRbeta at day 60 was high in some patients, arising from surviving recipient T cells and thymic progenitors.

The material sequenced was PBMCs, mostly from graft donor cells, taken 360 days after TCRalphabeta/CD19-depleted stem cell transplant. The source is a boy younger than two who had a stem cell transplant for acute myeloid leukemia, so the T cells may come from the graft donor.

The chain's CDR3 is CASGTGGSEAFF. As DNA, the CDR3 is TGTGCCAGTGGGACAGGGGGATCTGAAGCTTTCTTT. The V call is TRBV6-7, the J call TRBJ1-1, with 11 bases matching TRBD1. TRBV6-7 carries the ORF label, with uncertain function. V dropped 9 bases and J dropped 6; count of bases not matched to a gene: 3. The CDR3 runs 12 residues.